The 12 T cell receptor beta chains presented below share a single source sample, sequenced in a study of monozygotic twins with inflammatory bowel disease. TCRdb reanalyzed the 5' RACE reads, giving one entry per CDR3 protein sequence and no DNA. In all, the sample yields fewer than 200,000 distinct CDR3 sequences. The specimen sequenced was blood. The receptors here all came from a human donor with ulcerative colitis or Crohn's disease, or a healthy co-twin of an affected twin (not recorded which).

The chain carries TRBV5-1 and TRBJ2-1; TCRdb picks TRBD2, but there is no DNA to check that call. CDR1 is SGHRS, CDR2 YFSETQ, per germline. The CDR3 sequence is 14 residues long. CDR3 amino acids: CASSPGLAYNEQFF.

This chain links TRBV6-1 with TRBJ2-5. This CDR3 contains 14 residues. Per the germline V gene, CDR1 is MNHNS and CDR2 is SASEGT. The CDR3: CASSESGSKETQYF.

The chain has TRBV20-1 and TRBJ2-7; TCRdb reports TRBD2, a call that lacks DNA to check it against. Germline CDR1 reads DFQATT; CDR2 reads SNEGSKA (reference sequence). CDR3 length equals 13 residues. CDR3 residues: CSAGGLAGYEQYF.

The rearrangement links TRBV29-1 to TRBJ2-1. Germline CDR1 SQVTM, CDR2 ANQGSEA. The CDR3 spans 16 residues. CDR3 amino acids: CSVEDLPRFSYNEQFF.

The rearrangement links TRBV7-2 to TRBJ1-1. CDR3 length equals 12 residues. Germline V gene lookup returns CDR1 SGHTA and CDR2 FQGNSA. Here the CDR3 reads CASSVFSTEAFF.

The V call is TRBV5-6, the J call TRBJ2-7; no DNA is available, so the TRBD2 call from TCRdb remains unchecked. From germline, CDR1 is SGHDT and CDR2 YYEEEE. This CDR3 is built from 12 residues. The CDR3 sequence: CASSPGTSGNHF. Combining the CDR3 with reference TRBV5-6 and TRBJ2-7 gives the whole variable domain DAGVTQSPTHLIKTRGQQVTLRCSPKSGHDTVSWYQQALGQGPQFIFQYYEEEERQRGNFPDRFSGHQFPNYSSELNVNALLLGDSALYLCASSPGTSGNHFGPGTRLTVT.

This chain joins TRBV7-2 and TRBJ2-7; the TCRdb D gene call, TRBD2, has no DNA to confirm it. The CDR3 consists of 15 residues. Per germline, CDR1 SGHTA and CDR2 FQGNSA. Here the CDR3 reads CASSSTAGGSYEQYF.

The chain carries TRBV9 and TRBJ2-3; TCRdb gives TRBD1 as the D gene, but with no DNA this cannot be confirmed. Per the germline V gene, CDR1 is SGDLS and CDR2 is YYNGEE. This CDR3 contains 15 residues. The CDR3 is CASSGRDRGADTQYF.

The V and J genes are TRBV29-1 and TRBJ2-5; the D call of TRBD2 rests on TCRdb alone, since no DNA is present to check it. The germline CDR1 and CDR2 sequences are SQVTM and ANQGSEA. The CDR3 covers 15 residues. The CDR3 region is CSVVRAGGRGETQYF.

This chain connects TRBV12-3 or TRBV12-4 to TRBJ2-7. The CDR3 is 15 residues long. CDR3 sequence reads: CASSSVTRTSYEQYF.

The genes are TRBV5-6 and TRBJ1-5; TCRdb reports TRBD1, a call that lacks DNA to check it against. The germline V gene encodes CDR1 SGHDT and CDR2 YYEEEE. The CDR3 sequence is 14 residues long. This chain's CDR3 is CASSFKSGNQPQHF. The variable domain in full, completed from reference TRBV5-6 and TRBJ1-5, reads DAGVTQSPTHLIKTRGQQVTLRCSPKSGHDTVSWYQQALGQGPQFIFQYYEEEERQRGNFPDRFSGHQFPNYSSELNVNALLLGDSALYLCASSFKSGNQPQHFGDGTRLSIL.

The chain has TRBV20-1 and TRBJ2-2; the D call of TRBD2 rests on TCRdb alone, since no DNA is present to check it. This CDR3 has 12 residues. Germline lookup yields CDR1 DFQATT and CDR2 SNEGSKA (reference sequence). Here the CDR3 reads CSASPSTGELFF.